This TCR beta chain was found in a study of CD8+ T cells in alopecia areata. In its sample, this clone was seen a few times. The CDR3 length is 16 residues. Germline V gene data show CDR1 as MNHNS and CDR2 as SASEGT. The germline V and J ends were trimmed by 0 bases and 5 bases, with 14 bases remaining between them. Described treatment: oral pan-JAK inhibitor, 5-10 mg twice daily. RNA was extracted and reverse transcribed into cDNA as the sequencing template. The table came from immunoSEQ multiplex PCR; TCRdb's copy has only in-frame clones and leaves some out. This sample has 90,000 to 150,000 clones, with more than 45% found just once.

The sequencing here drew on CD4+ T cells sorted from blood, taken at week 4, from a patient treated with tofacitinib. The clonotype comes from a human donor with alopecia areata. The chain combines TRBV6-1 with TRBJ1-5; D unresolved. CDR3 region: CASSEAWGSRDQPQHF. CDR3 DNA sequence: TGTGCCAGCAGTGAAGCGTGGGGTAGTCGGGATCAGCCCCAGCATTTT.